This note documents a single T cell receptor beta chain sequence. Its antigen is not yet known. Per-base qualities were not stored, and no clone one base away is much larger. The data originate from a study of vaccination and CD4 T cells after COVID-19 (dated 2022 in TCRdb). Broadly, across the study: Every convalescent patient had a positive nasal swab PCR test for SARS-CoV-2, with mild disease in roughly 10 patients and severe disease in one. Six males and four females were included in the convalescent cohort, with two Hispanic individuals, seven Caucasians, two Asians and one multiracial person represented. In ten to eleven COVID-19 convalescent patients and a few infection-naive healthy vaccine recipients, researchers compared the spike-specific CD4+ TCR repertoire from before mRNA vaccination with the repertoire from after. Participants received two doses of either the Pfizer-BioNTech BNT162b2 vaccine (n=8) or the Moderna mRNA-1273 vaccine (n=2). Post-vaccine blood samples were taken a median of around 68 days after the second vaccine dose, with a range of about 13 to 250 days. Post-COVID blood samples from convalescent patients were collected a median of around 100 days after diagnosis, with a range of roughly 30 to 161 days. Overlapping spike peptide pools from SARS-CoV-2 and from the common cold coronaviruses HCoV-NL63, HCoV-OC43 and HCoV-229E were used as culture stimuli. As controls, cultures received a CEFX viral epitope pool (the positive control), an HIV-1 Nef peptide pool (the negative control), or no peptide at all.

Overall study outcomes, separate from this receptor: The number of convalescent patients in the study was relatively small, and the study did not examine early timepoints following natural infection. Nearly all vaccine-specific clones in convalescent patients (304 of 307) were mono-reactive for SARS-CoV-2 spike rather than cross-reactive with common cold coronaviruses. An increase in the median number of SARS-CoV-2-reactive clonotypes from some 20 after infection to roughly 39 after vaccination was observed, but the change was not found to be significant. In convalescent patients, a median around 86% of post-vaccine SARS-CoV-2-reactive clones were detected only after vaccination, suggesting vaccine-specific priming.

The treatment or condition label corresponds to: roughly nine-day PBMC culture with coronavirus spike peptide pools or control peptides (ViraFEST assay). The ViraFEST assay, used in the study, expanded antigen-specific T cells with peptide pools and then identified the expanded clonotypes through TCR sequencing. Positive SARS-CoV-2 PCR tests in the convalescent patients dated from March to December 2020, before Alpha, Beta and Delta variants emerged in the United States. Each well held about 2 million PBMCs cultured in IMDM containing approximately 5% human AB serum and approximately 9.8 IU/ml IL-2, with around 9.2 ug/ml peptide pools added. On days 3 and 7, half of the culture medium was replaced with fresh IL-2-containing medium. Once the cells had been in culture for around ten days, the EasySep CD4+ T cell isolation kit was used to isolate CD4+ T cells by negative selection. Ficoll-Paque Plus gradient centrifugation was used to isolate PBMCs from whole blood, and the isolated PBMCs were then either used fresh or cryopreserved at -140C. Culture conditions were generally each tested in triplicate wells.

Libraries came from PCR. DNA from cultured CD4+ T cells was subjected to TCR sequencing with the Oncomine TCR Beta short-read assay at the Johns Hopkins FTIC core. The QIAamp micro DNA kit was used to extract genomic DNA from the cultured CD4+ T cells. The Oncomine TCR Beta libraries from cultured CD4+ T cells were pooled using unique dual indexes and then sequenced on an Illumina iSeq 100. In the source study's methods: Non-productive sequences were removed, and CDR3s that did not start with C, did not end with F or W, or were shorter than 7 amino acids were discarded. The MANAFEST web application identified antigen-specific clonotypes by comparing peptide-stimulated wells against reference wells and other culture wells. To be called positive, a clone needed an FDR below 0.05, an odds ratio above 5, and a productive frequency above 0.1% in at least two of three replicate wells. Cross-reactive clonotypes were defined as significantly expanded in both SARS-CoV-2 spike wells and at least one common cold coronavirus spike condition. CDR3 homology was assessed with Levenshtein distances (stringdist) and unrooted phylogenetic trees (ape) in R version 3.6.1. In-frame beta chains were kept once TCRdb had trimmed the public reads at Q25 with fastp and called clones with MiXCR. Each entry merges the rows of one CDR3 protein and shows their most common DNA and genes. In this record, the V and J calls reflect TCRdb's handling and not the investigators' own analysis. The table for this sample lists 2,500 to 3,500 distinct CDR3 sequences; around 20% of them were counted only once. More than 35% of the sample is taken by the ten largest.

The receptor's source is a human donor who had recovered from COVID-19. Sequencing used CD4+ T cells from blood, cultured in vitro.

In nucleotides, the sequence is TGCGCCAGCAGGGATACCGGGACGGCGAACTGGAGCTACACCTTC. Protein translation: CASRDTGTANWSYTF. This chain joins TRBV5-1 to TRBJ1-2; possibly the D gene is TRBD1, per 5 matching bases. At the junction V is shortened by 5 bases and J by 9 bases, with 23 bases in between. The CDR3 starts with the cysteine, ends with the phenylalanine, and has 15 residues. Of the read, only the CDR3 DNA is kept; its 45 bases are in frame from base 1. The germline V gene specifies SGHRS as CDR1 and YFSETQ as CDR2. Reference TRBV5-1 and TRBJ1-2 genes cover what lies past the CDR3, so the full variable domain is KAGVTQTPRYLIKTRGQQVTLSCSPISGHRSVSWYQQTPGQGLQFLFEYFSETQRNKGNFPGRFSGRQFSNSRSEMNVSTLELGDSALYLCASRDTGTANWSYTFGSGTRLTVV.